The rows below give T cell receptor beta chains drawn from one sample of a study of T cells in Graves' hyperthyroidism and ophthalmopathy. TCRdb processed the multiplex PCR reads anew with MiXCR; each CDR3 protein has one entry. This table has hundreds of thousands of distinct CDR3 sequences, approximately 13% appearing once. Sequencing was done on a sample of blood. Receptors originate from a woman between 25 and 40 years old with Graves' hyperthyroidism that later progressed to Graves' ophthalmopathy. Both conserved end residues are part of each CDR3. D genes are given only for firm matches. Rows may omit the clone size; those that give it use once, few, many or a size class.

D: NA; V: TRBV18; J: TRBJ2-5; size: many; DNA: TGTGCCAGCTCACCGCTTGACTCAGAGACCCAGTACTTC; CDR3: CASSPLDSETQYF
D: TRBD1; V: TRBV19; J: TRBJ2-7; size: few; DNA: TGTGCCAGTAGTGGAGGACAGGGGACCGAGCAGTACTTC; CDR3: CASSGGQGTEQYF
D: TRBD1; V: TRBV7-9; J: TRBJ2-1; size: many; DNA: TGTGCCAGCAGTCAAATGACCGGGACAGGGTTCAATGAGCAGTTCTTC; CDR3: CASSQMTGTGFNEQFF
D: TRBD1; V: TRBV20-1; J: TRBJ1-2; size: few; DNA: TGCAGTGCTAGAGATGGAAAGAAGGGGGCGATGGACGGCTACACCTTC; CDR3: CSARDGKKGAMDGYTF
D: NA; V: TRBV6-1; J: TRBJ1-1; size: many; DNA: TGTGCCAGCCTCTTTTTGAACACTGAAGCTTTCTTT; CDR3: CASLFLNTEAFF
D: NA; V: TRBV10-3; J: TRBJ2-5; size: many; DNA: TGTGCCATCAGTGAGTCGCTAGCCGGAGAGACCCAGTACTTC; CDR3: CAISESLAGETQYF
D: NA; V: TRBV29-1; J: TRBJ2-3; size: many; DNA: TGCAGCGTTAACCCCCTGACACTTTTCACAGATACGCAGTATTTT; CDR3: CSVNPLTLFTDTQYF
D: NA; V: TRBV7-9; J: TRBJ1-6; size: many; DNA: TGTGCCAGCAGCTTAAGCACCCGGGGGTATAATTCACCCCTCCACTTT; CDR3: CASSLSTRGYNSPLHF
D: TRBD2; V: TRBV20-1; J: TRBJ2-2; size: few; DNA: TGCAGTGCTAGCGGGACTAGCGGGATTTCCGGGGAGCTGTTTTTT; CDR3: CSASGTSGISGELFF
D: TRBD2; V: TRBV15; J: TRBJ2-7; size: many; DNA: TGTGCCACCAGCAGAGAGCCGGGACTAGCGTCCCGCGAGCAGTACTTC; CDR3: CATSREPGLASREQYF
D: TRBD2; V: TRBV12-3/TRBV12-4; J: TRBJ2-1; size: NA; DNA: TGTGCCAGCAGTTTAGCGTGGGAGGGACGGTATGAGCAGTTCTTC; CDR3: CASSLAWEGRYEQFF
D: NA; V: TRBV29-1; J: TRBJ1-2; size: many; DNA: TGCAGCGTTGAAGGCGGCCGTAGAGGTGGCTACACCTTC; CDR3: CSVEGGRRGGYTF
D: TRBD2; V: TRBV19; J: TRBJ2-1; size: NA; DNA: TGTGCCAGTAGCTCTAGGCGGATACTTACTAGCGGGAGGGCCGGTGAGCAGTTCTTC; CDR3: CASSSRRILTSGRAGEQFF
D: NA; V: TRBV3-1; J: TRBJ2-1; size: many; DNA: TGTGCCAGCAGCCCTAGGGACTGGAATTACAATGAGCAGTTCTTC; CDR3: CASSPRDWNYNEQFF
D: NA; V: TRBV9; J: TRBJ2-7; size: few; DNA: TGTGCCAGCAGCACGGGCCCTGATTCCTACGAGCAGTACTTC; CDR3: CASSTGPDSYEQYF
D: NA; V: TRBV11-3; J: TRBJ2-1; size: many; DNA: TGTGCCAGCAGCTCTCTCGAGGGAGCGTTATACAATGAGCAGTTCTTC; CDR3: CASSSLEGALYNEQFF
D: TRBD1; V: TRBV3-1; J: TRBJ1-2; size: NA; DNA: TGTGCCAGCAGCGCAGGGACAGGGAACTATGGCTACACCTTC; CDR3: CASSAGTGNYGYTF
D: NA; V: TRBV5-1; J: TRBJ2-5; size: few; DNA: TGCGCCACCAAGGACTTACAAGAGACCCAGTACTTC; CDR3: CATKDLQETQYF
D: NA; V: TRBV11-3; J: TRBJ2-1; size: many; DNA: TGTGCCAGCAGCTTAGCTGGAAACGATTACAATGAGCAGTTCTTC; CDR3: CASSLAGNDYNEQFF
D: NA; V: TRBV5-8; J: TRBJ1-4; size: few; DNA: TGTGCCAGCAGCTTGCCGTTTTGGGCACACAATGAAAAACTGTTTTTT; CDR3: CASSLPFWAHNEKLFF
D: TRBD1; V: TRBV12-3/TRBV12-4; J: TRBJ1-4; size: many; DNA: TGTGCCAGCAGGACAGGGGTGGCCGAAAAACTGTTTTTT; CDR3: CASRTGVAEKLFF
D: TRBD2; V: TRBV3-1; J: TRBJ2-3; size: many; DNA: TGTGCCAGCAGCCGTAGCGGGAGGAAAGATACGCAGTATTTT; CDR3: CASSRSGRKDTQYF
D: NA; V: TRBV18; J: TRBJ1-2; size: many; DNA: TGTGCCAGCTCACCACGCGTCCCTCCGCGGGACTATGGCTACACCTTC; CDR3: CASSPRVPPRDYGYTF
D: NA; V: TRBV6-1; J: TRBJ1-6; size: many; DNA: TGTGCCAGCAGTGAATTGGGCGAATATAATTCACCCCTCCACTTT; CDR3: CASSELGEYNSPLHF
D: NA; V: TRBV12-5; J: TRBJ1-2; size: many; DNA: TGTGCTAGTGGTTTGGCAGGGACCGTCGGTAGCTATGGCTACACCTTC; CDR3: CASGLAGTVGSYGYTF
D: TRBD1; V: TRBV7-9; J: TRBJ2-2; size: NA; DNA: TGTGCCAGCAGCGAGGGGGCAGGGTTTACCGGGGAGCTGTTTTTT; CDR3: CASSEGAGFTGELFF
D: NA; V: TRBV5-1; J: TRBJ2-3; size: few; DNA: TGCGCCAGCAGCGGAACGGACCACATCGGAGATACGCAGTATTTT; CDR3: CASSGTDHIGDTQYF
D: NA; V: TRBV3-1; J: TRBJ1-2; size: many; DNA: TGTGCCAGCAGCCAAGCCCTCGGGGGATATGGCTACACCTTC; CDR3: CASSQALGGYGYTF
D: NA; V: TRBV9; J: TRBJ1-2; size: few; DNA: TGTGCCAGCAGCGTAGGTGAGGGAGGCTATGGCTACACCTTC; CDR3: CASSVGEGGYGYTF
D: NA; V: TRBV24-1; J: TRBJ2-1; size: NA; DNA: TGTGCCACCACCCCTTCGGCCGAGTTCTTC; CDR3: CATTPSAEFF
D: NA; V: TRBV12-5; J: TRBJ2-1; size: few; DNA: TGTGCTAGTGGTTTGGGGCGGGAGCAGTTCTTC; CDR3: CASGLGREQFF
D: NA; V: TRBV6-1; J: TRBJ2-2; size: NA; DNA: TGTGCCAGCAGTGAAGGGTTAGCCGGGGAGCTGTTTTTT; CDR3: CASSEGLAGELFF
D: NA; V: TRBV11-3; J: TRBJ2-5; size: many; DNA: TGTGCCAGCAGCCCCCCCCGCAGGCAGCCAAAAGAGACCCAGTACTTC; CDR3: CASSPPRRQPKETQYF
D: NA; V: TRBV18; J: TRBJ2-3; size: many; DNA: TGTGCCAGCTCACCCATGGACAGCACAGATACGCAGTATTTT; CDR3: CASSPMDSTDTQYF
D: NA; V: TRBV24-1; J: TRBJ1-2; size: NA; DNA: TGTGCCACCAGTGATAACTATGGCTACACCTTC; CDR3: CATSDNYGYTF
D: TRBD2; V: TRBV5-1; J: TRBJ2-4; size: few; DNA: TGCGCCAGCAGCTATGAGCTAGCGGGAGGACAAAACATTCAGTACTTC; CDR3: CASSYELAGGQNIQYF
D: NA; V: TRBV6-5; J: TRBJ2-5; size: few; DNA: TGTGCCAGCAGTTACCTCGATGGGGGGGAGACCCAGTACTTC; CDR3: CASSYLDGGETQYF
D: TRBD1; V: TRBV10-3; J: TRBJ1-2; size: many; DNA: TGTGCCATCAGTGAGTCAGGGACAGCTTATGGCTACACCTTC; CDR3: CAISESGTAYGYTF
D: TRBD2; V: TRBV19; J: TRBJ2-1; size: many; DNA: TGTGCCAGTAGTATAGGAGGGGGTAGCGGGGCCTACAATGAGCAGTTCTTC; CDR3: CASSIGGGSGAYNEQFF
D: TRBD2; V: TRBV27; J: TRBJ2-1; size: NA; DNA: TGTGCCAGCAGTTCACTGACTAGCGGTAGATACAATGAGCAGTTCTTC; CDR3: CASSSLTSGRYNEQFF
D: TRBD1; V: TRBV19; J: TRBJ2-7; size: NA; DNA: TGTGCCAGTAGTTTCGGACAGGGGATACACTACGAGCAGTACTTC; CDR3: CASSFGQGIHYEQYF
D: NA; V: TRBV12-3/TRBV12-4; J: TRBJ2-1; size: many; DNA: TGTGCCAGCAGTTTAGGAGGACTTACAGCTAGTTACAATGAGCAGTTCTTC; CDR3: CASSLGGLTASYNEQFF
D: NA; V: TRBV10-3; J: TRBJ1-3; size: many; DNA: TGTGCCATCAGTTCCGGGACTATTGCTGGAAACACCATATATTTT; CDR3: CAISSGTIAGNTIYF
D: TRBD2; V: TRBV5-1; J: TRBJ2-7; size: many; DNA: TGCGCCAGCAGCCTCGCGGGAGGCAACGAGCAGTACTTC; CDR3: CASSLAGGNEQYF
D: TRBD2; V: TRBV9; J: TRBJ2-7; size: NA; DNA: TGTGCCAGCAGCCCATTCGGGACTAGTAACCACGAGCAGTACTTC; CDR3: CASSPFGTSNHEQYF
D: NA; V: TRBV11-2; J: TRBJ1-6; size: many; DNA: TGTGCCAGCAGCTCGAGGGGGGGCGCCGATAATTCACCCCTCCACTTT; CDR3: CASSSRGGADNSPLHF
D: NA; V: TRBV29-1; J: TRBJ1-1; size: many; DNA: TGCAGCGTTGTTAAGAACATGAACACTGAAGCTTTCTTT; CDR3: CSVVKNMNTEAFF
D: TRBD1; V: TRBV10-3; J: TRBJ2-1; size: many; DNA: TGTGCCATCAGGGGGGACAGGGAAGACTACAATGAGCAGTTCTTC; CDR3: CAIRGDREDYNEQFF
D: NA; V: TRBV7-9; J: TRBJ1-1; size: many; DNA: TGTGCCACTACGGACACTGTTTTTGCTGAAGCTTTCTTT; CDR3: CATTDTVFAEAFF
D: NA; V: TRBV12-3/TRBV12-4; J: TRBJ2-1; size: many; DNA: TGTGCCAGCAGTACAGGGTTAATGGGGGAGAGGGATGAGCAGTTCTTC; CDR3: CASSTGLMGERDEQFF
D: NA; V: TRBV29-1; J: TRBJ1-1; size: NA; DNA: TGCAGCGACTCCGACGGGAACACTGAAGCTTTCTTT; CDR3: CSDSDGNTEAFF
D: NA; V: TRBV6-1; J: TRBJ1-1; size: many; DNA: TGTGCCAGCAGTGAAGTATTGGCATTTGAAGCTTTCTTT; CDR3: CASSEVLAFEAFF